A single sample gave rise to the 28 T cell receptor beta chains below, sequenced in a study of CD4+ T cells in melanoma. Data came from immunoSEQ multiplex PCR; TCRdb stores just in-frame clones and leaves some out. This table has approximately 47,000 clones, 75% to 90% appearing once. The sequencing input was peripheral blood. These receptors came from a human donor with melanoma.

The gene calls are TRBV19 and TRBJ1-1, with D possibly being TRBD1 (6 bases). Looked up from germline, CDR1 is LNHDA and CDR2 is SQIVND (reference sequence). The CDR3 is 13 residues long. The ends were cut back, 7 bases at V and 1 base at J, with 10 bases in the middle. The CDR3 protein is CASTETGNTEAFF. As DNA, the CDR3 is TGTGCCAGTACCGAGACAGGGAACACTGAAGCTTTCTTT.

The rearrangement uses TRBV5-4 and TRBJ1-1; D remains ambiguous. Trimming removed 4 bases at V and 2 bases at J, with 12 bases between. This CDR3 is 14 amino acids long. Per the germline V gene, CDR1 is SGHNT and CDR2 is YYREEE (reference sequence). The CDR3 bases are TGTGCCAGCAGCCGGGCCCTAGGTAACACTGAAGCTTTCTTT. This sequence encodes CASSRALGNTEAFF.

This chain links TRBV20-1 with TRBJ2-7; no reliable D call. In germline, CDR1 is DFQATT, CDR2 SNEGSKA (reference sequence). Trimming stripped 1 base from V and 3 bases from J, with 4 bases between. This CDR3 is built from 11 residues. The CDR3 DNA reads TGCAGTGCTAGAGTGGGCTACGAGCAGTACTTC. Translated: CSARVGYEQYF.

This clone was observed a single time. V is TRBV10-2 and J is TRBJ2-3, with D uncertain. Germline lookup yields CDR1 WSHSY and CDR2 SAAADI. The V end lost 0 bases, the J end lost 6 bases, and 10 bases lay between the germline ends. This CDR3 has 14 amino acids. The CDR3 is CASSESTSRDTQYF. For the CDR3, the DNA is TGCGCCAGCAGTGAGTCGACTTCCCGGGATACGCAGTATTTT.

The chain uses TRBV4-2 and TRBJ1-3; D not certain. Per the germline V gene, CDR1 is LGHNA and CDR2 is YNFKEQ. This CDR3 spans 16 amino acids. The V and J ends lost 0 bases and 0 bases respectively, with 9 bases between them. This CDR3 reads CASSQESADSGNTIYF. The CDR3 DNA is TGTGCCAGCAGCCAAGAATCGGCGGACTCTGGAAACACCATATATTTT.

The chain employs TRBV5-4 and TRBJ2-3, with TRBD2 as a possible D gene (5 bases). Germline assignment: CDR1 SGHNT and CDR2 YYREEE (reference sequence). The ends were cut back, 3 bases at V and 5 bases at J, with 13 bases in the middle. The CDR3 covers 14 residues. The CDR3 loop is CASSSELGRDTQYF. CDR3 DNA: TGTGCCAGCAGCTCGGAACTAGGACGAGATACGCAGTATTTT.

V usage is TRBV5-4 and J usage is TRBJ2-3, with TRBD2 matching over 13 bases. Germline CDR1 SGHNT, CDR2 YYREEE (reference sequence). The length of the CDR3 is 16 residues. The trim removed 4 bases at V and 8 bases at J, leaving 10 bases unmatched. The CDR3 reads CASSPRLAGGLGTQYF. DNA of the CDR3: TGTGCCAGCAGCCCACGACTAGCGGGGGGACTCGGTACGCAGTATTTT.

This chain links TRBV27 with TRBJ2-1; unclear D gene. The germline V gene encodes CDR1 MNHEY and CDR2 SMNVEV (reference sequence). The CDR3 is 15 amino acids. V was trimmed by 2 bases and J by 0 bases, leaving 8 bases between them. The CDR3 reads CASSLGLGSYNEQFF. The CDR3 bases are TGTGCCAGCAGTTTAGGGCTGGGCTCCTACAATGAGCAGTTCTTC.

CDR3 loop: CASSSGMKDTQYF. The CDR3 coding sequence is TGTGCCAGCAGCTCCGGGATGAAGGATACGCAGTATTTT. The V gene is TRBV7-2, the J gene TRBJ2-3; D perhaps matches TRBD2 (5 bases). Germline loops: CDR1 SGHTA, CDR2 FQGNSA. CDR3 length: 13 residues. V was trimmed by 4 bases and J by 6 bases, leaving 11 bases between them.

The chain carries TRBV5-4 and TRBJ1-4; 7 bases line up with TRBD1. The V and J ends lost 5 bases and 6 bases, in that order; junction bases with no gene match: 4. Germline lookup yields CDR1 SGHNT and CDR2 YYREEE (reference sequence). This CDR3 is built from 13 residues. The CDR3 bases are TGTGCCAGCAGAAGAGGGACAGATGAAAAACTGTTTTTT. Protein product: CASRRGTDEKLFF.

The chain joins TRBV29-1 to TRBJ2-5; D remains unclear. The germline V and J ends were trimmed by 7 bases and 4 bases, with 7 bases remaining between them. Looked up from germline, CDR1 is SQVTM and CDR2 is ANQGSEA. This CDR3 comprises 10 residues. The CDR3 reads CSGGIETQYF. In DNA form, the CDR3 reads TGCAGCGGGGGAATAGAGACCCAGTACTTC.

Turning to this clone: One junction end does not reproduce the germline sequence, and a read error may be involved. The chain carries TRBV10-3 and TRBJ2-7; a possible D gene is TRBD1 (7 bases). The CDR3 runs to 13 residues. The germline CDR1 and CDR2 sequences are ENHRY and SYGVKD. The DNA of the CDR3 is TGTGCCAGCAGTTACAGGGGAGGCTACGAGCAGTACTTC. It yields the protein CASSYRGGYEQYF.

DNA of the CDR3: TGTGCCAGCAGCGTAGGAACAGGAGTGAGATACGAGCAGTACTTC. It is translated as CASSVGTGVRYEQYF. This sequence joins TRBV9 and TRBJ2-7, with D possibly being TRBD1 (5 bases). The germline V gene encodes CDR1 SGDLS and CDR2 YYNGEE. CDR3 length: 15 amino acids. Trimming took off 0 bases at V and 4 bases at J, with 14 bases between the two ends.

The V gene is TRBV11-2, the J gene TRBJ2-1; D is uncertain. Deletions cut 2 bases from V and 7 bases from J, with 18 bases between. Per germline, CDR1 SGHAT and CDR2 FQNNGV. The CDR3 sequence is 16 residues long. The CDR3 reads CASSLYPRAVLNEQFF. The CDR3 region has the DNA TGTGCCAGCAGCTTATACCCCCGGGCAGTTCTAAATGAGCAGTTCTTC. Variable domain in full (rest from reference TRBV11-2 and TRBJ2-1): EAGVAQSPRYKIIEKRQSVAFWCNPISGHATLYWYQQILGQGPKLLIQFQNNGVVDDSQLPKDRFSAERLKGVDSTLKIQPAKLEDSAVYLCASSLYPRAVLNEQFFGPGTRLTVL.

As for this clone: Distinct nucleotide sequences in the sample also encode this CDR3. CDR3 in amino acids: CASSLGRNTEAFF. DNA of the CDR3: TGCGCCAGCAGCTTAGGACGGAACACTGAAGCTTTCTTT. The V call is TRBV5-1, the J call TRBJ1-1; D is uncertain. V gave up 2 bases and J gave up 1 base, with 6 bases separating them. The germline CDR1 and CDR2 sequences are SGHRS and YFSETQ. The CDR3 runs 13 residues.

The chain links TRBV7-2 to TRBJ2-6; D is possibly TRBD1 or TRBD2 (5 bases each). This CDR3 is built from 17 residues. Between the trimmed V and J ends, which lost 5 bases and 4 bases, there was a span of 18 bases. Germline loops: CDR1 SGHTA, CDR2 FQGNSA. CDR3 coding DNA: TGTGCCAGCAGCCCCTCGGGGCCACCTGACGGGGCCAACGTCCTGACTTTC. Encoded protein: CASSPSGPPDGANVLTF.

This clone appeared once. The chain joins TRBV10-1 to TRBJ2-1; D remains ambiguous. The CDR3 has 14 residues. Trimming removed 4 bases at V and 4 bases at J, with 11 bases between. Germline CDR1 WNHNN, CDR2 SYGVQD (reference sequence). The CDR3 reads CASSGPRRYNEQFF. DNA for the CDR3: TGCGCCAGCAGTGGACCGAGGCGATACAATGAGCAGTTCTTC.

V and J are TRBV6-5 and TRBJ1-2; D is uncertain. The CDR3 has 12 residues. Trimming pared 2 bases from V and 5 bases from J, leaving 6 bases between. The germline gives CDR1 MNHEY, CDR2 SVGAGI. Here the CDR3 reads CASSYRGYGYTF. Here the CDR3 DNA reads TGTGCCAGCAGTTACCGAGGGTATGGCTACACCTTC.

The gene calls are TRBV5-4 and TRBJ2-7; TRBD1 is a possible D gene (5 bases). The germline V and J ends were trimmed by 4 bases and 5 bases, with 16 bases remaining between them. The CDR3 runs to 14 residues. The germline gives CDR1 SGHNT, CDR2 YYREEE (reference sequence). The DNA of the CDR3 is TGTGCCAGCAGCGACAACCAGGGCCTCGACGAGCAGTACTTC. Its translation: CASSDNQGLDEQYF.

The rearrangement uses TRBV7-9 and TRBJ1-1; TRBD1 is a possible D gene (6 bases). The CDR3 runs to 12 residues. V lost 5 bases and J lost 10, with 14 bases in between. The germline gives CDR1 SEHNR, CDR2 FQNEAQ (reference sequence). CDR3 region: CASSPGALSAFF. In nucleotides, the CDR3 is TGTGCCAGCAGCCCAGGGGCCCTATCAGCTTTCTTT.

This clone was seen only once. V usage is TRBV29-1 and J usage is TRBJ2-3; D might be TRBD1 (6 bases). The CDR3 consists of 13 residues. From germline, CDR1 is SQVTM and CDR2 ANQGSEA. The germline V and J ends were trimmed by 3 bases and 4 bases, with 11 bases remaining between them. CDR3 DNA sequence: TGCAGCGTTGATTACAGGGCGGCAGATACGCAGTATTTT. It encodes CSVDYRAADTQYF.

DNA for the CDR3: TGCGCCAGCAGCTTGGCTACAGCCAAAAACATTCAGTACTTC. It codes for CASSLATAKNIQYF. This rearrangement joins TRBV5-1 to TRBJ2-4; no definite D call. This CDR3 region has 14 residues. The V gene's germline CDR1 is SGHRS and CDR2 YFSETQ. V was pared by 0 bases and J by 0 bases, with 4 bases between.

The V gene is TRBV18, the J gene TRBJ2-7; tentatively, D is TRBD1 (5 bases). The CDR3 totals 13 residues. Germline V gene lookup returns CDR1 KGHSH and CDR2 LQKENI. V was shortened by 4 bases and J by 0 bases, with 7 bases between the two germline ends. CDR3 in DNA: TGTGCCAGCTCACTGGACAACTCCTACGAGCAGTACTTC. As protein: CASSLDNSYEQYF.

The genes are TRBV2 and TRBJ1-4; 9 bases align to TRBD1. CDR3 length: 14 amino acids. The junction had 8 bases not matched to a gene; V was cut back by 7 bases and J by 8 bases. The V gene's germline CDR1 is SNHLY and CDR2 FYNNEI. The CDR3 protein is CASNTDRGGEKLFF. The CDR3, as DNA: TGTGCCAGCAACACGGACAGGGGAGGGGAAAAACTGTTTTTT.

The V and J genes are TRBV15 and TRBJ1-4; D unclear. The germline CDR1 and CDR2 sequences are LNHNV and YYDKDF (reference sequence). V was cut by 5 bases and J by 6 bases, with 16 bases left in between. The CDR3 has 15 residues. CDR3 sequence (DNA): TGTGCCACCAGCCGGCGGACTGTCTTGGATGAAAAACTGTTTTTT. It codes for CATSRRTVLDEKLFF. Full variable domain (rest looked up from reference TRBV15 and TRBJ1-4): DAMVIQNPRYQVTQFGKPVTLSCSQTLNHNVMYWYQQKSSQAPKLLFHYYDKDFNNEADTPDNFQSRRPNTSFCFLDIRSPGLGDTAMYLCATSRRTVLDEKLFFGSGTQLSVL.

The chain couples TRBV7-3 to TRBJ2-1; the match to TRBD1 covers 7 bases. The CDR3 is 17 amino acids. Looked up from germline, CDR1 is SGHTA and CDR2 is FQGTGA. V shed 1 base and J 3 bases; nucleotides not matched to a gene: 9. The CDR3 DNA follows: TGTGCCAGCAGCTTAAAAGGGGGCTCCCTTTTCTACAATGAGCAGTTCTTC. Translating gives CASSLKGGSLFYNEQFF.

J is TRBJ2-1 and V is TRBV5-1; 11 bases map to TRBD2. Germline V lookup: CDR1 SGHRS, CDR2 YFSETQ. The CDR3 runs 16 residues. Trimming cost V 4 bases and J 4 bases; bases outside gene matches: 7. CDR3 nucleotide sequence: TGCGCCAGCAGCCCCCGAACTAGCGGGGGTTACAATGAGCAGTTCTTC. Encoded protein: CASSPRTSGGYNEQFF.

The gene calls are TRBV25-1 and TRBJ2-5; 8 positions agree with TRBD1. Germline CDR1 reads MGHDK; CDR2 reads SYGVNS. V lost 5 bases, J lost 0 bases, and 5 bases stayed unmatched. The CDR3 totals 15 residues. This CDR3 is CASSRGDRNQETQYF. The CDR3 DNA is TGTGCCAGCAGTAGGGGGGACAGGAACCAAGAGACCCAGTACTTC. The full variable domain, completed using reference TRBV25-1 and TRBJ2-5, is EADIYQTPRYLVIGTGKKITLECSQTMGHDKMYWYQQDPGMELHLIHYSYGVNSTEKGDLSSESTVSRIRTEHFPLTLESARPSHTSQYLCASSRGDRNQETQYFGPGTRLLVL.